This T cell receptor (beta chain) emerged from a study of shared clonotypes between healthy human individuals. General study points: Roughly 5% of naive CD4 clonotypes were shared across a few donors.

CDR3 length equals 14 residues. V lost 6 bases to trimming and J lost 7 bases; unmatched junction nucleotides: 7. Germline CDR1 and CDR2: MDHEN and SYDVKM. Researchers divided each subset's genomic DNA evenly across several immunoSEQ plates. Assay used: immunoSEQ multiplex PCR; TCRdb lists only in-frame clones, some missing. The table lists hundreds of thousands of clones, 95% to 98% of them singletons. Naive CD8 cells lacked CD45RO, underwent positive selection for CCR7 and left out terminally differentiated effector memory CD45RA+ cells. In regard to this clone: Its matching antigen is unknown.

Sequenced material: naive CD8+ T cells sorted from blood. This clonotype originated in a man aged 25-40 years in good health. The chain links TRBV28 to TRBJ1-2, with TRBD1 matching 11 bases. For the CDR3, the DNA is TGTGCCAGCAGCCCCGGGACAGGGGGGGTTGGCTACACCTTC. Translated, it gives CASSPGTGGVGYTF.